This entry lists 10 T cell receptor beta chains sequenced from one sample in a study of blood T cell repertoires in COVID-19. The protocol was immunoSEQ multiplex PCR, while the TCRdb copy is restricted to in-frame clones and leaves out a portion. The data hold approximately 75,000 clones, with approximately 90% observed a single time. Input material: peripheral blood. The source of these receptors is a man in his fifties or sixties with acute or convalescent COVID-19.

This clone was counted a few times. For the CDR3, the DNA is TGCAGCGCGACAGGGCAGTGGTTTGAAGCTTTCTTT. Translated, it gives CSATGQWFEAFF. This chain joins TRBV29-1 and TRBJ1-1; 7 bases line up with TRBD1. V dropped 7 bases and J dropped 7; count of bases not matched to a gene: 9. The CDR3 spans 12 residues. Germline CDR1 reads SQVTM; CDR2 reads ANQGSEA.

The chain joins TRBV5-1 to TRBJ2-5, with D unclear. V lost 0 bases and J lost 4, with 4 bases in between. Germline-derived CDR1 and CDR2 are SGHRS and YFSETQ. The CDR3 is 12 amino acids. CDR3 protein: CASSLAGETQYF. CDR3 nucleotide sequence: TGCGCCAGCAGCTTGGCCGGAGAGACCCAGTACTTC.

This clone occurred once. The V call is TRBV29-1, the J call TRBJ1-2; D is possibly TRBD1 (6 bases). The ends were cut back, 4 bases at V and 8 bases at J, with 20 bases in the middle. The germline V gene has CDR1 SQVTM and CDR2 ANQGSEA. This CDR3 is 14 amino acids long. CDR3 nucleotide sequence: TGCAGCGTTGTTTTAGGGGACAATGGCCGGGGCTACACCTTC. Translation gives CSVVLGDNGRGYTF.

The chain's CDR3 is CASSATGGLAGELFF. The CDR3 DNA follows: TGTGCCAGCAGCGCGACAGGGGGTTTGGCCGGGGAGCTGTTTTTT. The rearrangement joins TRBV6-4 to TRBJ2-2; 9 bases are a match to TRBD1. This CDR3 is 15 amino acids long. Trimming at V came to 6 bases and at J to 6 bases, leaving 8 bases not matched to a gene. Per the germline V gene, CDR1 is MRHNA and CDR2 is SNTAGT.

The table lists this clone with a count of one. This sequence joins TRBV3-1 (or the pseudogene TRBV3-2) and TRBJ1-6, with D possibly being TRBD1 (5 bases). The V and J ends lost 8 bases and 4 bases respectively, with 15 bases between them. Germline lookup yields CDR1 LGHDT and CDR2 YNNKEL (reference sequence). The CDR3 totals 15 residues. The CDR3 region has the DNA TGTGCCAGCCAGCCCGGGGGGGGTTATAATTCACCCCTCCACTTT. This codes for CASQPGGGYNSPLHF.

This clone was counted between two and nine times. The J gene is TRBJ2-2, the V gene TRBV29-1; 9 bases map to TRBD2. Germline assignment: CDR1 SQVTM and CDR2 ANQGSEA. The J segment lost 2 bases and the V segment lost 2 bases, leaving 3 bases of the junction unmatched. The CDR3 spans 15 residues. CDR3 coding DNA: TGCAGCGTTGAACTAGCGGGGTTCAACACCGGGGAGCTGTTTTTT. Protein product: CSVELAGFNTGELFF.

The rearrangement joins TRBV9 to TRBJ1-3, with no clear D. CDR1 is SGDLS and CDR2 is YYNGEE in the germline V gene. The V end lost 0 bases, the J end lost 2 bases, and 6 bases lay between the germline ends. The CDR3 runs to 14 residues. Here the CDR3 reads CASSVERAGNTIYF. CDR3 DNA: TGTGCCAGCAGCGTAGAGAGGGCTGGAAACACCATATATTTT.

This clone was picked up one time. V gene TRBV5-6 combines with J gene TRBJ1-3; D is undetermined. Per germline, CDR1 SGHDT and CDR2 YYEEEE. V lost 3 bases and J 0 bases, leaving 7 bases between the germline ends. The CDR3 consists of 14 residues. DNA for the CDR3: TGTGCCAGCAGCTACTTTTTCTCTGGAAACACCATATATTTT. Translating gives CASSYFFSGNTIYF. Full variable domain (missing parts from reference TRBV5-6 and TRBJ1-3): DAGVTQSPTHLIKTRGQQVTLRCSPKSGHDTVSWYQQALGQGPQFIFQYYEEEERQRGNFPDRFSGHQFPNYSSELNVNALLLGDSALYLCASSYFFSGNTIYFGEGSWLTVV.

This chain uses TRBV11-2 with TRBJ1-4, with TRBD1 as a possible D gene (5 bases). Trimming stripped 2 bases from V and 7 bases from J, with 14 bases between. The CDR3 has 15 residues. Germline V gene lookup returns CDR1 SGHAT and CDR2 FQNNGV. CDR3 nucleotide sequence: TGTGCCAGCAGCTTACTCGACGGGAGGGGTGAAAAACTGTTTTTT. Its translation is CASSLLDGRGEKLFF.

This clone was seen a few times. The CDR3 loop is CASSLGTGNQPQHF. In DNA, the CDR3 is TGTGCCAGCAGCCTGGGGACAGGCAATCAGCCCCAGCATTTT. V and J are TRBV11-2 and TRBJ1-5; 7 bases are a match to TRBD1. Germline trimming cut 5 bases from V and 2 bases from J; bases unmatched to any gene: 3. This CDR3 region has 14 residues. CDR1 and CDR2 from the germline V gene are SGHAT and FQNNGV.